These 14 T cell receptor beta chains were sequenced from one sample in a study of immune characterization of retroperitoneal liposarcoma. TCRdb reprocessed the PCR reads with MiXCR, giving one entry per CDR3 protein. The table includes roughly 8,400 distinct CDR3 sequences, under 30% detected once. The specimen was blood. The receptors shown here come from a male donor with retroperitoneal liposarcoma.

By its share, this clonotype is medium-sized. The DNA for the CDR3 is TGTGCCAGCAGCTCATGGGGGACTAGCGGCCACAATGAGCAGTTCTTC. Residues: CASSSWGTSGHNEQFF. This chain joins TRBV7-2 and TRBJ2-1, with 11 positions matching TRBD2. The ends lost 4 bases at V and 5 bases at J; junction bases unmatched: 7. The CDR3 has 16 amino acids. Germline-derived CDR1 and CDR2 are SGHTA and FQGNSA.

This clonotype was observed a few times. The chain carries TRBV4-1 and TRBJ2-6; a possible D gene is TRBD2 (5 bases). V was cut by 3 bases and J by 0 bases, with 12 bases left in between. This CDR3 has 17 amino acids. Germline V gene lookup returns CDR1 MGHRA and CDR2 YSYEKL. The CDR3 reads CASSQTEVLSGANVLTF. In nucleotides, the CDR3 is TGCGCCAGCAGCCAGACGGAGGTTCTCTCTGGGGCCAACGTCCTGACTTTC.

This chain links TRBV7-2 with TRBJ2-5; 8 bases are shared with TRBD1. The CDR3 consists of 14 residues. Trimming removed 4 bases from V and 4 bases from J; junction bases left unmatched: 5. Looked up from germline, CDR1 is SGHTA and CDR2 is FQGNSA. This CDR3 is CASSSWTGRETQYF. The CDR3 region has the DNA TGTGCCAGCAGCTCATGGACAGGGAGAGAGACCCAGTACTTC.

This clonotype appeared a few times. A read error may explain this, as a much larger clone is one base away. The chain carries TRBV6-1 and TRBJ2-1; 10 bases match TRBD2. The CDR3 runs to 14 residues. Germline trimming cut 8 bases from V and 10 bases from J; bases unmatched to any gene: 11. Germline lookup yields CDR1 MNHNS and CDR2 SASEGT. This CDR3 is CASHSTSGVYEQFF. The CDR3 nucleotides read TGTGCCAGCCACAGCACTAGCGGGGTATACGAGCAGTTCTTC.

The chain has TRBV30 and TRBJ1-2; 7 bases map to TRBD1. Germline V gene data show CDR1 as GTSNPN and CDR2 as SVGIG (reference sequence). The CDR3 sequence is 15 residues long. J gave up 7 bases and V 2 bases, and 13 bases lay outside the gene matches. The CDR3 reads CAWSPPATGMGGYTF. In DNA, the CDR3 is TGTGCCTGGAGTCCACCCGCGACAGGGATGGGTGGCTACACCTTC. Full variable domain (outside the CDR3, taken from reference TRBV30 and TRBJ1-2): SQTIHQWPATLVQPVGSPLSLECTVEGTSNPNLYWYRQAAGRGLQLLFYSVGIGQISSEVPQNLSASRPQDRQFILSSKKLLLSDSGFYLCAWSPPATGMGGYTFGSGTRLTVV.

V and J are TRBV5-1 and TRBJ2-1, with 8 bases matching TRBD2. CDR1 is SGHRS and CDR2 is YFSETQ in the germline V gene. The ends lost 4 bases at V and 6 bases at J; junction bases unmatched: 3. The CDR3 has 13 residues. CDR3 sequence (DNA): TGCGCCAGCAGCGCGGGGACTAGCAATGAGCAGTTCTTC. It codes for CASSAGTSNEQFF.

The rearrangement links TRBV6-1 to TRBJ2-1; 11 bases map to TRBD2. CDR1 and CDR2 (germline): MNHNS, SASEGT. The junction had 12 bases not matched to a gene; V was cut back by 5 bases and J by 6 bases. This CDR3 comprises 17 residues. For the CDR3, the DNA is TGTGCCAGCAGTTTCATAGCGGGAGGGCCCTTCCTCAATGAGCAGTTCTTC. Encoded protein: CASSFIAGGPFLNEQFF.

The CDR3 protein is CASGEAGTIYEQYF. DNA for the CDR3: TGTGCGAGCGGGGAGGCGGGAACAATCTACGAGCAGTACTTC. The chain couples TRBV11-1 to TRBJ2-7; 7 bases are a match to TRBD2. The CDR3 length is 14 residues. CDR1 is SGHAT and CDR2 is FQDESV in the germline V gene (reference sequence).

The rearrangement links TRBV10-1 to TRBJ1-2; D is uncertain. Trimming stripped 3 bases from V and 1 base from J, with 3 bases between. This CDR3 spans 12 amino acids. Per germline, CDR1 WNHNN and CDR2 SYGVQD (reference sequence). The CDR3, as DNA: TGCGCCAGCAGTGACAATAACTATGGCTACACCTTC. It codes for CASSDNNYGYTF.

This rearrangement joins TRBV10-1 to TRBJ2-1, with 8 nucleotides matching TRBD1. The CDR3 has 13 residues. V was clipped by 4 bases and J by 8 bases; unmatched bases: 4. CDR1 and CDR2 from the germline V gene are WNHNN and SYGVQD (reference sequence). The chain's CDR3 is CASSGTGLDEQFF. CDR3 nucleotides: TGCGCCAGCAGTGGGACAGGGTTGGATGAGCAGTTCTTC.

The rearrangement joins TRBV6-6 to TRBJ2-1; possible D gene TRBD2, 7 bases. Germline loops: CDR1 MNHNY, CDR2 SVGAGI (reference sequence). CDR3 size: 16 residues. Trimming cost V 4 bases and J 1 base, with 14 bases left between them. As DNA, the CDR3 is TGTGCCAGCAGTTCCCGGGGGGCAGGTTCCTACAATGAGCAGTTCTTC. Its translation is CASSSRGAGSYNEQFF.

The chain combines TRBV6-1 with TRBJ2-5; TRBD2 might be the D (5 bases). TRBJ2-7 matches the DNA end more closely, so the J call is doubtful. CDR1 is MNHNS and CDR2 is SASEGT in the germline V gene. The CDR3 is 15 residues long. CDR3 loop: CASTPLSASSYEQYF. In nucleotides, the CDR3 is TGTGCCAGCACACCGCTTAGCGCGAGCTCCTACGAGCAGTACTTC.

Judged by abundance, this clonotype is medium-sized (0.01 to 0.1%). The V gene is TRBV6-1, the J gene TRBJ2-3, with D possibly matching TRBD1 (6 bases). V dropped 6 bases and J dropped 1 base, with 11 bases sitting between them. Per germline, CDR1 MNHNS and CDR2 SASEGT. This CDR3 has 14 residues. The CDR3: CASSRGLGTDTQYF. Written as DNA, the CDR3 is TGTGCCAGCAGCAGGGGTCTCGGCACAGATACGCAGTATTTT.

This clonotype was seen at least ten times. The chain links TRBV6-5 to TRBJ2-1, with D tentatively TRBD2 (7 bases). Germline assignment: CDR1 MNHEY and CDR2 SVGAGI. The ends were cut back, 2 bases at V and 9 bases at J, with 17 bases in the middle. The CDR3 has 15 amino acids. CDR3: CASSYEGGGSSEQFF. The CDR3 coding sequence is TGTGCCAGCAGTTACGAGGGAGGGGGTAGTTCTGAGCAGTTCTTC.